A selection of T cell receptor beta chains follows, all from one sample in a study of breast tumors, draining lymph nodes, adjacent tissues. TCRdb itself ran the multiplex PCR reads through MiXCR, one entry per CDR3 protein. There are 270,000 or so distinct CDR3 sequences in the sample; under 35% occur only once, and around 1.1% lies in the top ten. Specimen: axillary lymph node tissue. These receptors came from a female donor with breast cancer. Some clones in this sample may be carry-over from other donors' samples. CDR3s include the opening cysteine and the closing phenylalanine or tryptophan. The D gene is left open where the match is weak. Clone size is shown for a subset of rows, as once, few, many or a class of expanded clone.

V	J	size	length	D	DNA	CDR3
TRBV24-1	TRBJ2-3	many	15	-	TGTGCCACCAGTGATTTAGCAGGGCCCACAGATACGCAGTATTTT	CATSDLAGPTDTQYF
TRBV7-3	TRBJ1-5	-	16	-	TGTGCCAGCAGCTCCAGGGTCGGGGGGGCCCAACAGCCCCAGCATTTT	CASSSRVGGAQQPQHF
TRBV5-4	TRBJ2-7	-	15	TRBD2	TGTGCCAGCAGCTTCGGGACTAGCGGACGCTACGAGCAGTACTTC	CASSFGTSGRYEQYF
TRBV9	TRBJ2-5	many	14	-	TGTGCCAGCAGCGTAGGAGGACTTCAAGAGACCCAGTCCTTC	CASSVGGLQETQSF
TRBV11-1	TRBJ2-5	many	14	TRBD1	TGTGCCAGCAGCTCCGGGACAGGGTGGGAGACCCAGTACTTC	CASSSGTGWETQYF
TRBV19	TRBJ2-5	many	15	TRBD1	TGTGCCAGTACTCCGCGGGACAGGTCCCAAGAGACCCAGTACTTC	CASTPRDRSQETQYF
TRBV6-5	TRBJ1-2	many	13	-	TGTGCCAGCAGTTACAGGCAGGGTGGTGGCTACACCTTC	CASSYRQGGGYTF
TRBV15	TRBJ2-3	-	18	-	TGTGCCACCAGCCCATTTCGGGGGGCCCCCCACGACACAGATACGCAGTATTTT	CATSPFRGAPHDTDTQYF
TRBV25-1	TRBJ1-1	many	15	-	TGTGCCAGCAGTGAACAAGGGGGGCAGAACACTGAAGCTTTCTTT	CASSEQGGQNTEAFF
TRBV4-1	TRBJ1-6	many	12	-	TGCGCCAGCAGCCAAGGGGGCAAATTACTCCACTTT	CASSQGGKLLHF
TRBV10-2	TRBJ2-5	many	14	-	TGCGCCAGCAGCCAAGGGGGGGCTGGGGAGACCCAGTACTTC	CASSQGGAGETQYF
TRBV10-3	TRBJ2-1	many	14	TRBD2	TGTGCCATCAGGGGGGACCTGGGAGGGAATGAGCAGTTCTTC	CAIRGDLGGNEQFF
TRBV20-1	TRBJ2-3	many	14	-	TGCAGTGCTAGAGGGGGGGCTGCTAGCTATGCGCAGTATTTT	CSARGGAASYAQYF
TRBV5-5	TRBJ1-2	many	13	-	TGTGCCAGCAGACAGTGGACAGTGGGTGGCTACACCTTC	CASRQWTVGGYTF
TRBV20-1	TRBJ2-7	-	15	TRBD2	TGCAGTGCTAAGCCATTCGCGGGAGGCTCAGGAGGGCAGTACTTC	CSAKPFAGGSGGQYF
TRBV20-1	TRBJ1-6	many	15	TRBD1	TGCAGTGCTAAACAGGGGGACAGACTTAATTCACCCCTCCACTTT	CSAKQGDRLNSPLHF
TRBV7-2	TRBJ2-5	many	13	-	TGTGCCAGCAGCAGGGACGATCAGGAGACCCAGTACTTC	CASSRDDQETQYF